This record concerns one T cell receptor beta chain sequence. Antigen: not known. Time point given: after dendritic cell vaccination, including at tumor progression/relapse. Blood PBMC samples: pre-vaccination, two weeks post third vaccination, and at tumor progression. Primers: 60 V beta forward and 13 J beta reverse. TCRdb keeps only in-frame clones here, not all; method: immunoSEQ multiplex PCR. The sample has 50,000 to 60,000 clones; approximately 80% are singletons. The CDR3 has 14 residues. CDR1 and CDR2 (germline): MNHEY, SVGAGI. V was shortened by 0 bases and J by 6 bases, with 12 bases between the two germline ends. These data originate in a study of glioma-infiltrating T cells after dendritic cell vaccination. Study details: Patients received autologous tumor lysate-pulsed dendritic cell vaccination between about 2003 and 2013. Study-level findings and limits: Few patients contributed both blood and tumor specimens.

This receptor was taken from a human donor with glioblastoma. The rearrangement joins TRBV6-5 to TRBJ2-7; TRBD2 might be the D (5 bases). The specimen was blood, collected after dendritic cell vaccination. The CDR3, as DNA: TGTGCCAGCAGTTACTCGCCTCGAGGGTTCGAGCAGTACTTC. It codes for CASSYSPRGFEQYF.